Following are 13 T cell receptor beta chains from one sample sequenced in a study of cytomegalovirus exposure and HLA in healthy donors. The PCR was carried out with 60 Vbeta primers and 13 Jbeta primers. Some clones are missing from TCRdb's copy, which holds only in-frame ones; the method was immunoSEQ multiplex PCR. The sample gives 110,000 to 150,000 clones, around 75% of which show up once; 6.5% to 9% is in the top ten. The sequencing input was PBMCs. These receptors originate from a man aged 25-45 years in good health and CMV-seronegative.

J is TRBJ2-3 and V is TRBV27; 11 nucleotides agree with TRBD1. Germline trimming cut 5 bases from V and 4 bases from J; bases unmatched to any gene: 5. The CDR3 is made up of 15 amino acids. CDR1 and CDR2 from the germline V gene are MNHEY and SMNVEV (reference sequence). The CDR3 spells CASSERTGGADTQYF. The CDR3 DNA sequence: TGTGCCAGCAGTGAGCGGACAGGGGGCGCAGATACGCAGTATTTT.

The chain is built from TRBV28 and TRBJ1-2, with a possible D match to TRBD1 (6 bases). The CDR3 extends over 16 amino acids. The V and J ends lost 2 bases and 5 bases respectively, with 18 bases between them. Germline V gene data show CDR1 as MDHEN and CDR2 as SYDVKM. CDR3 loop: CASSLAGPEGEYGYTF. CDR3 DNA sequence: TGTGCCAGCAGTTTAGCCGGGCCCGAGGGGGAGTATGGCTACACCTTC.

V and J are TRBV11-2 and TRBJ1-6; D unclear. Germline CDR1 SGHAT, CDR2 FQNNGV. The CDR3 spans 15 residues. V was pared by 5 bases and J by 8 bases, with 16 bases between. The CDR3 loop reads CASSRSGREDSPLHF. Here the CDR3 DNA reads TGTGCCAGCAGCCGCAGCGGACGAGAGGATTCACCCCTCCACTTT.

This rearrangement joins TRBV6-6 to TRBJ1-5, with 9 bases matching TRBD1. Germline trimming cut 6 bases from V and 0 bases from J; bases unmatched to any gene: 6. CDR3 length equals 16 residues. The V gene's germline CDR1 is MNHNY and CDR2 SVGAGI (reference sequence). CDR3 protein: CASSPGQGYSNQPQHF. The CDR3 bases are TGTGCCAGCAGCCCCGGACAGGGGTATAGCAATCAGCCCCAGCATTTT.

In DNA form, the CDR3 reads TGTGCCACCAGCAGGCGGGGGGGAAAAAGCACAGATACGCAGTATTTT. Protein sequence: CATSRRGGKSTDTQYF. The chain combines TRBV15 with TRBJ2-3; 9 nucleotides align to TRBD2. Germline V gene data show CDR1 as LNHNV and CDR2 as YYDKDF (reference sequence). CDR3 length: 16 amino acids. V was pared by 3 bases and J by 0 bases, with 4 bases of the junction left unmatched.

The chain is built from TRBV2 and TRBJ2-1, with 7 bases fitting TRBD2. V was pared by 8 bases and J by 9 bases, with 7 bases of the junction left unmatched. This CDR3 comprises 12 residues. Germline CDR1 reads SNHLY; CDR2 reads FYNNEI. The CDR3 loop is CASGAGVGEQFF. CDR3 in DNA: TGTGCCAGCGGGGCGGGAGTTGGTGAGCAGTTCTTC.

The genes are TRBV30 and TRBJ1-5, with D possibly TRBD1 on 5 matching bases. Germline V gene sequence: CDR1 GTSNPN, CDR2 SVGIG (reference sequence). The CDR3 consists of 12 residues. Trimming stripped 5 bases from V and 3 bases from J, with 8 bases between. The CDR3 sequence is CAWDRLNQPQHF. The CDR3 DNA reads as TGTGCCTGGGACAGACTCAATCAGCCCCAGCATTTT. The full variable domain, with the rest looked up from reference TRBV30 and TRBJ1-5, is SQTIHQWPATLVQPVGSPLSLECTVEGTSNPNLYWYRQAAGRGLQLLFYSVGIGQISSEVPQNLSASRPQDRQFILSSKKLLLSDSGFYLCAWDRLNQPQHFGDGTRLSIL.

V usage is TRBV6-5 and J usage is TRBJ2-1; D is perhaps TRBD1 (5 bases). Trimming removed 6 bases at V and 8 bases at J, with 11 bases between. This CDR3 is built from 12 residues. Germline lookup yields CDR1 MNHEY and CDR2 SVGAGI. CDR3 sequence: CASSSGFYEQFF. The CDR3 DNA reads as TGTGCCAGCAGCTCAGGGTTCTATGAGCAGTTCTTC.

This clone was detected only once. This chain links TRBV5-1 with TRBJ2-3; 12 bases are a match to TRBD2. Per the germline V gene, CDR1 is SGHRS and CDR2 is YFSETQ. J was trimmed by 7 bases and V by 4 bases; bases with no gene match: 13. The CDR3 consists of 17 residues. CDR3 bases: TGCGCCAGCAGCGTGGAGTTCTCTAGCGGGAGGGCGTATACGCAGTATTTT. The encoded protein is CASSVEFSSGRAYTQYF.

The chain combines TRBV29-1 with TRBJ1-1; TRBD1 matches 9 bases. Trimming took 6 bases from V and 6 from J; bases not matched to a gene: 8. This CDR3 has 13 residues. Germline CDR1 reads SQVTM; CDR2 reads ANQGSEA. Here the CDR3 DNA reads TGCAGCGTCACTGGACAGGGGAGGCCTGAAGCTTTCTTT. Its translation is CSVTGQGRPEAFF.

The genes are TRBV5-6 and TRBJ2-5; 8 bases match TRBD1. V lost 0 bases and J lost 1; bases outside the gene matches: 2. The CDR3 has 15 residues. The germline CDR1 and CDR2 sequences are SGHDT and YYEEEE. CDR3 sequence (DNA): TGTGCCAGCAGCTTGGGTCAGGGGGCCCAAGAGACCCAGTACTTC. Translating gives CASSLGQGAQETQYF.

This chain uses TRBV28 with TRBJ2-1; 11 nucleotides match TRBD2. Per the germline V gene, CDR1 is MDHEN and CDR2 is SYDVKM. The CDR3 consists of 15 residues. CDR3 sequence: CVTSGVFFSYNEQFF. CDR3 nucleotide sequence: TGTGTGACTAGCGGGGTCTTTTTTTCCTACAATGAGCAGTTCTTC. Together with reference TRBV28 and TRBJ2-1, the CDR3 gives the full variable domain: DVKVTQSSRYLVKRTGEKVFLECVQDMDHENMFWYRQDPGLGLRLIYFSYDVKMKEKGDIPEGYSVSREKKERFSLILESASTNQTSMYLCVTSGVFFSYNEQFFGPGTRLTVL.

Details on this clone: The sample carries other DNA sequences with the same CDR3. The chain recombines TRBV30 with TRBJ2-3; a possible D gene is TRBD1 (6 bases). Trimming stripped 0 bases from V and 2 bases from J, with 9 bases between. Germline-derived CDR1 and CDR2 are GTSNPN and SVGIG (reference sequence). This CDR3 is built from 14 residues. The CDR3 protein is CAWSVGGPTDTQYF. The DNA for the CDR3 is TGTGCCTGGAGTGTTGGGGGCCCCACAGATACGCAGTATTTT.